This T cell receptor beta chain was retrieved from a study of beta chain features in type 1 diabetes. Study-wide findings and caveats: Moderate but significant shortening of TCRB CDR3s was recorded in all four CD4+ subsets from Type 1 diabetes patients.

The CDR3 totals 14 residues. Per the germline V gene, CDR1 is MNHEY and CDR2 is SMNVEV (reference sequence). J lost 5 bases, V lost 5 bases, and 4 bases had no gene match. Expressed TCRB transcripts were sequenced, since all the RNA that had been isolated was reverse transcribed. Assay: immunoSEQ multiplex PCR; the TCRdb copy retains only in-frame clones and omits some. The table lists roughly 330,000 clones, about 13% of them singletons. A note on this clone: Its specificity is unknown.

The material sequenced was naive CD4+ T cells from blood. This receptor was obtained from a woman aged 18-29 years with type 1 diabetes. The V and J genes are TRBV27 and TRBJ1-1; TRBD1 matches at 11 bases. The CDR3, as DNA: TGTGCCAGCAGTCCGGGACAGGGGGTTACTGAAGCTTTCTTT. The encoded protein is CASSPGQGVTEAFF.